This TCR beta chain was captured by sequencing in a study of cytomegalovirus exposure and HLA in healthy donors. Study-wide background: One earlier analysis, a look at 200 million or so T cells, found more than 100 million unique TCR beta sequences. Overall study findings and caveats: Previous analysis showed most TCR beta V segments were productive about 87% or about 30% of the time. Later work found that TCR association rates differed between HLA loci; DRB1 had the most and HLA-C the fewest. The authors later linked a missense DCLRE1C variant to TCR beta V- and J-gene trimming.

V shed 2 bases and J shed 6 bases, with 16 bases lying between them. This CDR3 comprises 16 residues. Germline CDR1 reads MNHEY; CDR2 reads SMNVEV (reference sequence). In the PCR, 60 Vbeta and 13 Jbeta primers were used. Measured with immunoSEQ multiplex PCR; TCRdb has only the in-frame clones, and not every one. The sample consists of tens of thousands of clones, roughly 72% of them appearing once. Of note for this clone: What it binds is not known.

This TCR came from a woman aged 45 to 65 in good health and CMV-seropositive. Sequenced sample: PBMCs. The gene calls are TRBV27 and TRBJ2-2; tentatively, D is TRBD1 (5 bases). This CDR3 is CASSLQGSRGPGELFF. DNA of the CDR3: TGTGCCAGCAGTTTACAGGGATCAAGGGGCCCCGGGGAGCTGTTTTTT.